Presented here are 10 T cell receptor beta chains from one specimen sequenced in a study of T cell responses to AZD1222 COVID-19 vaccine. This table comes from immunoSEQ multiplex PCR, and its TCRdb copy is limited to in-frame clones, with some not included. The data hold fewer than 200,000 clones, with 92% observed a single time. The sequencing here drew on peripheral blood, taken on day 0 of MenACWY control vaccination. These receptors were obtained from an adult in good health.

The chain uses TRBV29-1 and TRBJ2-1; a possible D gene is TRBD2 (6 bases). V lost 6 bases and J lost 7, with 16 bases in between. Germline assignment: CDR1 SQVTM and CDR2 ANQGSEA. This CDR3 is built from 13 residues. Written as DNA, the CDR3 is TGCAGCGTAGCGGTCGGAGGGGATAATGAGCAGTTCTTC. Translated, it gives CSVAVGGDNEQFF.

The rearrangement links TRBV6-6 to TRBJ1-1; D is undetermined. The CDR3 runs to 13 residues. Germline assignment: CDR1 MNHNY and CDR2 SVGAGI (reference sequence). Trimming took 2 bases from V and 4 from J, leaving 8 bases between them. The CDR3 protein is CASSYGEGTEAFF. Written as DNA, the CDR3 is TGTGCCAGCAGTTACGGGGAAGGCACTGAAGCTTTCTTT.

The V call is TRBV27, the J call TRBJ1-5, with 7 bases that match TRBD1. Trimming took 6 bases from V and 0 from J; bases not matched to a gene: 8. Per germline, CDR1 MNHEY and CDR2 SMNVEV (reference sequence). This CDR3 is 16 amino acids long. The CDR3 sequence is CASREQGSYSNQPQHF. The CDR3 coding sequence is TGTGCCAGCAGGGAACAGGGGTCGTATAGCAATCAGCCCCAGCATTTT.

This chain uses TRBV9 with TRBJ1-4; TRBD1 matches 9 bases. The CDR3 extends over 17 amino acids. From germline, CDR1 is SGDLS and CDR2 YYNGEE. J gave up 6 bases and V 0 bases, and 9 bases lay outside the gene matches. CDR3 sequence (DNA): TGTGCCAGCAGCGTAGGGAGACAGGGGGGAGGTTATGAAAAACTGTTTTTT. Residues: CASSVGRQGGGYEKLFF.

The rearrangement joins TRBV28 to TRBJ2-7; D gene uncertain. The ends were cut back, 6 bases at V and 1 base at J, with 10 bases in the middle. The CDR3 is 13 residues long. The V gene's germline CDR1 is MDHEN and CDR2 SYDVKM. The CDR3 nucleotides are TGTGCCAGCAGGGTGTCGGCTTCCTACGAGCAGTACTTC. This sequence encodes CASRVSASYEQYF.

V is TRBV11-2 and J is TRBJ2-5; D might be TRBD1 (5 bases). Trimming took 1 base from V and 5 from J, leaving 14 bases between them. Germline V gene lookup returns CDR1 SGHAT and CDR2 FQNNGV. This CDR3 spans 15 amino acids. The CDR3 protein is CASSLVPTARETQYF. The CDR3 bases are TGTGCCAGCAGCTTAGTCCCGACAGCCCGGGAGACCCAGTACTTC.

CDR3 in amino acids: CASSPFFGNTEAFF. For the CDR3, the DNA is TGTGCCAGCAGCCCTTTCTTCGGGAACACTGAAGCTTTCTTT. The chain employs TRBV3-1 (or the pseudogene TRBV3-2) and TRBJ1-1; D uncertain. The CDR3 consists of 14 residues. Germline CDR1 is LGHDT and CDR2 is YNNKEL (reference sequence). Trimming cost V 4 bases and J 1 base, with 10 bases left between them.

This chain connects TRBV4-2 to TRBJ2-7, with TRBD2 identical over 10 bases. Germline V lookup: CDR1 LGHNA, CDR2 YNFKEQ. V dropped 0 bases and J dropped 2; count of bases not matched to a gene: 10. This CDR3 has 18 amino acids. CDR3 coding DNA: TGTGCCAGCAGCCAAGATATAGGGACTAGCGTCAAAGCCTACGAGCAGTACTTC. Amino acids: CASSQDIGTSVKAYEQYF.

The V gene is TRBV6-1, the J gene TRBJ1-2, with no clear D. V dropped 3 bases and J dropped 1 base, with 3 bases sitting between them. Germline V gene sequence: CDR1 MNHNS, CDR2 SASEGT. The CDR3 is made up of 12 amino acids. The DNA for the CDR3 is TGTGCCAGCAGTGACAGTAACTATGGCTACACCTTC. Translation gives CASSDSNYGYTF.

This chain links TRBV28 with TRBJ1-1; weak D call: TRBD1 (5 bases). Trimming removed 7 bases from V and 4 bases from J, with 13 bases in between. The CDR3 consists of 13 residues. Per the germline V gene, CDR1 is MDHEN and CDR2 is SYDVKM. In DNA form, the CDR3 reads TGTGCCAGCAACAACGGGGGTATCACTGAAGCTTTCTTT. Amino acids: CASNNGGITEAFF.